This record looks at one T cell receptor beta chain sequence and its context. The data were obtained in a study of blood T cell repertoires in COVID-19. Background on the study: Donors in the United States, Italy and Spain gave samples during acute or convalescent COVID-19. The cDNA or gDNA used as material had been derived from T cells, B-cell-depleted T cells, or PBMCs.

The authors' processing: Scientists estimated how many nucleated cells there were by amplifying reference gene primers. Sequenced by immunoSEQ multiplex PCR; TCRdb stores in-frame clones only, minus some. V and J calls and clone size come straight from that table; D and trimming were deduced from the DNA. The profile shows roughly 250,000 clones, 82% of them singletons. Germline CDR1 is LGHNT and CDR2 is FRNRAP. The CDR3 contains 14 residues. V lost 1 base, J lost 8 bases, and 12 bases lay in between. The sample taken for sequencing was peripheral blood. V is TRBV12-5 and J is TRBJ2-1, with a weak D call TRBD2 (5 bases). The sequence came from a woman in her seventies with acute or convalescent COVID-19. The CDR3 DNA reads as TGTGCTAGTGGTTTGGCGGGGTCGCGCGATGAGCAGTTCTTC. Its translation is CASGLAGSRDEQFF.